Given below is one T cell receptor (beta chain) in context. This specimen belongs to a study of T cells after yellow fever vaccination. Across the study: The fractions with low cell numbers were processed using SMART-Seq v4 Ultra Low Input.

Each CDR3 protein gets one entry after TCRdb re-called the 5' RACE reads with MiXCR. The data hold about 240,000 distinct CDR3 sequences, with 6.9% observed a single time. The source is a man aged 25-45 years who received the YFV17D yellow fever vaccine. The input for sequencing was CD4+ T cells sorted from PBMCs, taken 15 days after the yellow fever booster vaccination.

The CDR3 region is CASITMSGRGYEQYF. The CDR3 nucleotides read TGTGCCAGCATTACTATGTCGGGCAGGGGCTACGAGCAGTACTTC. V and J are TRBV28 and TRBJ2-7, with TRBD1 as a possible D gene (6 bases). The CDR3 totals 15 residues. V lost 7 bases to trimming and J lost 3 bases, with 19 bases between them. Germline values: CDR1 MDHEN, CDR2 SYDVKM.